This TCR beta chain came from a study of shared clonotypes between healthy human individuals. Background on the study: Every donor yielded three CD4 naive, three CD4 memory, two CD8 naive and one CD8 memory plate.

Into CD45RA+ naive and CD45RA-negative memory subsets, the CD4+ cells were split. Some clones are missing from TCRdb's copy, which holds only in-frame ones; the method was immunoSEQ multiplex PCR. Of around 2,000,000 clones in the sample, roughly 94% were seen once. Study-wide findings and caveats: Since donors were few, the genetic and exposure-history diversity represented was limited. Against clonotypes common to all four donors, non-shared ones had lower generation probabilities.

This clone was found once. Its antigen is still unknown. Specimen: naive CD4+ T cells sorted from blood. Noted subset: CD45RA+ positively selected. The TCR was taken from a man aged 18 to 30 in good health.

The CDR3 region has the DNA TGTGCCAGCAGTTTGAGGAGACAGATGGTAGAGACCCAGTACTTC. It codes for CASSLRRQMVETQYF. The J gene is TRBJ2-5, the V gene TRBV28; perhaps TRBD1 as D (5 bases). The CDR3 has 15 residues. Between the trimmed V and J ends, which lost 3 bases and 4 bases, there was a span of 15 bases. CDR1 MDHEN and CDR2 SYDVKM come from the germline V gene.